Listed below are T cell receptor beta chains from one sample, sequenced in a study of blood T cell repertoires in COVID-19. Sequenced by immunoSEQ multiplex PCR; TCRdb stores in-frame clones only, minus some. The repertoire holds some 270,000 clones, 85% seen once, with about 6.2% in the top ten. Material: PBMCs or T cells enriched from blood (not recorded which). The receptors were gathered from a woman aged 45-59 years who had been exposed to COVID-19. Both conserved end residues are part of each CDR3. Fields, in order: V gene, J gene, CDR3 protein.

TRBV28	TRBJ2-1	CATLEQGLPYNEQFF
TRBV5-6	TRBJ2-3	CASSSGRGARVGSSDTQYF
TRBV19	TRBJ1-1	CASSTKGMNTEAFF
TRBV18	TRBJ2-1	CASSQRTGSYNEQFF
TRBV18	TRBJ1-1	CASTPLGGTILNTEAFF
TRBV3-1/TRBV3-2	TRBJ2-1	CASSHNGVARNEQFF
TRBV4-2	TRBJ1-1	CASSQSGATEAFF
TRBV19	TRBJ2-5	CASSIGGTVKETQYF
TRBV3-1/TRBV3-2	TRBJ2-7	CASSQVRGPYEQYF
TRBV5-1	TRBJ1-2	CASSLEAADYTF
TRBV19	TRBJ2-1	CASARGAQSNEQFF
TRBV10-3	TRBJ1-4	CAISVGGGNEKLFF
TRBV28	TRBJ2-7	CASSGTPGGMLEQYF
TRBV4-2	TRBJ1-1	CASSQRPPLSEAFF
TRBV7-9	TRBJ1-4	CASREGDDEKLFF
TRBV12-3/TRBV12-4	TRBJ2-7	CASSRGGFYEQYF
TRBV11-2	TRBJ1-2	CASSSVQGDYGYTF
TRBV21-1	TRBJ1-2	CASSLTTGNHGYTF
TRBV27	TRBJ1-6	CASRPRTGGENSPLHF
TRBV6-5	TRBJ1-4	CASSPQGFGEKLFF
TRBV18	TRBJ1-1	CASSPTGNTEAFF
TRBV18	TRBJ2-1	CASSPQSLAGSSYNEQFF
TRBV7-2	TRBJ1-5	CASSSDSKNQPQHF
TRBV19	TRBJ1-3	CASSIWGVGNTIYF
TRBV5-5	TRBJ1-1	CASSLEGRLTEAFF
TRBV9	TRBJ2-1	CASSPSTQGHEQFF
TRBV14	TRBJ2-7	CASSAAGYEQYF
TRBV6-5	TRBJ1-1	CASQHRGQNTEAFF
TRBV19	TRBJ1-1	CASSEGWGTEAFF
TRBV28	TRBJ1-1	CASSLQGAAEAFF
TRBV28	TRBJ2-3	CASSPGGTGDTQYF
TRBV2	TRBJ1-5	CASNLRRDQPQHF
TRBV5-6	TRBJ2-7	CASSLGLAHYEQYF
TRBV6-5	TRBJ1-1	CASSVSSLNTEAFF
TRBV28	TRBJ1-1	CASSLGGMRTEAFF
TRBV12-3/TRBV12-4	TRBJ2-3	CASRRGGTDTQYF
TRBV27	TRBJ2-5	CASSPSPPGLAGGQETQYF
TRBV7-9	TRBJ1-5	CASSLGGTGVFSSNQPQHF
TRBV25-1	TRBJ2-7	CASSEGAPEQYF
TRBV3-1/TRBV3-2	TRBJ1-3	CASSSHESSGNTIYF
TRBV19	TRBJ1-2	CATLGTGYGYTF
TRBV9	TRBJ1-2	CASSVDTGIIGGYTF
TRBV5-4	TRBJ2-2	CASSPGLAGHTGELFF
TRBV4-3	TRBJ2-2	CASSQGSSFTGELFF
TRBV10-3	TRBJ2-2	CATKQESNTGELFF
TRBV10-3	TRBJ2-7	CAISEAPPGTEQYF
TRBV19	TRBJ1-1	CASSTLRGTVNTEAFF
TRBV2	TRBJ2-5	CASSALQETQYF
TRBV7-3	TRBJ1-1	CASSPRVGGRDTEAFF
TRBV12-3/TRBV12-4	TRBJ1-1	CASSFRGTEAFF
TRBV5-1	TRBJ1-2	CASSAFSGSGYTF
TRBV5-4	TRBJ1-4	CASSPGEKRGLEKLFF
TRBV3-1/TRBV3-2	TRBJ2-7	CASSPSGGGYEQYF
TRBV7-9	TRBJ2-7	CASSLSGQTYEQYF
TRBV6-5	TRBJ1-5	CASSYSPFQPQHF
TRBV12-5	TRBJ1-5	CASSPGVNQPQHF
TRBV7-8	TRBJ2-2	CASSWPRRQGNTGELFF
TRBV6-2/TRBV6-3	TRBJ1-6	CASSRRSRYSPLHF
TRBV12-3/TRBV12-4	TRBJ1-3	CASSRNSGNTIYF